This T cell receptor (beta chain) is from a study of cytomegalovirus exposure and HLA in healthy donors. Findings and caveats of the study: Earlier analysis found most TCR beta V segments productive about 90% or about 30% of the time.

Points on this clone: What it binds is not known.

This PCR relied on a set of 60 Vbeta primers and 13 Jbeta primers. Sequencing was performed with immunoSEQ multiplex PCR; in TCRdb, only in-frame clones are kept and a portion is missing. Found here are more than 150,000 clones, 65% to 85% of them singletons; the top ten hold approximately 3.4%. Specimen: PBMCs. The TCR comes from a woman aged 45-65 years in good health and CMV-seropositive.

CDR3 in amino acids: CASSRGELAGLGGETQYF. CDR3 DNA sequence: TGTGCCAGCAGCCGAGGGGAACTAGCGGGATTAGGGGGAGAGACCCAGTACTTC. This chain joins TRBV7-2 and TRBJ2-5, with 10 bases aligning to TRBD2. Germline V lookup: CDR1 SGHTA, CDR2 FQGNSA. After removal of 5 bases from V and 4 bases from J, the junction contained 16 bases not matched to a gene. CDR3 size: 18 residues.